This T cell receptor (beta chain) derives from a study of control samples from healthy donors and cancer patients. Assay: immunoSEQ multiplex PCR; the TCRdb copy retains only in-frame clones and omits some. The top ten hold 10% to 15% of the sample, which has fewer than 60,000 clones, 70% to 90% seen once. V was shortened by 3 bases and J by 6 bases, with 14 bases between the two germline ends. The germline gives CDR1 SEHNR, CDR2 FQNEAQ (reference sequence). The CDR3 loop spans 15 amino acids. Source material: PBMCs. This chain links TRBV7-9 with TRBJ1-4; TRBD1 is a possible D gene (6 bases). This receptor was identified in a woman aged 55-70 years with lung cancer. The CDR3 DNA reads TGTGCCAGCAGCTTCCCGGGGGCGTTTGATGAAAAACTGTTTTTT. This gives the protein CASSFPGAFDEKLFF. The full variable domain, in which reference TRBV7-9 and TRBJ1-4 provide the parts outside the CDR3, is DTGVSQNPRHKITKRGQNVTFRCDPISEHNRLYWYRQTLGQGPEFLTYFQNEAQLEKSRLLSDRFSAERPKGSFSTLEIQRTEQGDSAMYLCASSFPGAFDEKLFFGSGTQLSVL.